Sequencing of this T cell receptor (beta chain) was carried out in a study of blood T cell repertoires in COVID-19. Whole-study context: COVID-19 samples, acute and convalescent, were from the United States, Italy and Spain.

Original handling: Estimates of nucleated cell counts were drawn from the amplification of reference gene primers. Profiling relied on immunoSEQ multiplex PCR, and the TCRdb table lists in-frame clones only, not all of them. V and J calls and clone size are copied from that table; D and trimming were computed from the DNA. The top ten clones hold about 2.3% of a sample with fewer than 250,000 clones, about four fifths of them seen once. This clone has just one count. Per the germline V gene, CDR1 is ENHRY and CDR2 is SYGVKD. This CDR3 has 15 residues. J was trimmed by 0 bases and V by 6 bases; bases with no gene match: 1.

The sequencing sample was made of peripheral blood. The sequence was collected from a woman aged 40 to 49 with active or convalescent COVID-19. V usage is TRBV10-3 and J usage is TRBJ1-6; the match to TRBD1 covers 8 bases. The DNA of the CDR3 is TGTGCCATCAGGACAGGGGACTCCTATAATTCACCCCTCCACTTT. Amino acids: CAIRTGDSYNSPLHF.